Presented here are 16 T cell receptor beta chains from one specimen sequenced in a study of cytomegalovirus exposure and HLA in healthy donors. Use of 60 Vbeta and 13 Jbeta primers characterized the PCR. Sequencing was performed with immunoSEQ multiplex PCR; in TCRdb, only in-frame clones are kept and a portion is missing. The table shows roughly 180,000 clones, with 70% to 90% occurring only once. Input material: PBMCs. Receptors were obtained from a young man in good health and CMV-seropositive.

J is TRBJ1-2 and V is TRBV29-1; 12 bases agree with TRBD1. There are 12 residues in the CDR3. The germline gives CDR1 SQVTM, CDR2 ANQGSEA. Losses at the gene ends were 4 bases for V and 10 bases for J; bases not matched to a gene: 4. The CDR3 protein is CSVGRDRGPYTF. In nucleotides, the CDR3 is TGCAGCGTTGGGCGGGACAGGGGGCCCTACACCTTC.

CDR3 loop: CASSQSRGANEKLFF. CDR3 DNA: TGTGCCAGCAGCCAATCCCGGGGGGCTAATGAAAAACTGTTTTTT. The chain joins TRBV14 to TRBJ1-4; the D gene is possibly TRBD1 (5 bases). This CDR3 region has 15 residues. Trimming removed 2 bases from V and 3 bases from J, with 10 bases in between. Germline loops: CDR1 SGHDN, CDR2 FVKESK.

This clone showed up just a few times. The chain recombines TRBV9 with TRBJ2-7; 9 positions match TRBD1. The CDR3 consists of 15 residues. Germline lookup yields CDR1 SGDLS and CDR2 YYNGEE. J gave up 5 bases and V 4 bases, and 10 bases lay outside the gene matches. CDR3 nucleotides: TGTGCCAGCAGCCCAAGGACAGGGGAATATGACGAGCAGTACTTC. This codes for CASSPRTGEYDEQYF.

The chain recombines TRBV5-1 with TRBJ2-7; possible D gene TRBD2, 5 bases. Per the germline V gene, CDR1 is SGHRS and CDR2 is YFSETQ. CDR3 size: 14 residues. Trimming took off 3 bases at V and 3 bases at J, with 13 bases between the two ends. CDR3 protein: CASSYLSTSYEQYF. CDR3 DNA: TGCGCCAGCAGCTACTTGTCTACTAGCTACGAGCAGTACTTC.

The genes are TRBV30 and TRBJ1-6; 7 positions agree with TRBD1. The germline V gene encodes CDR1 GTSNPN and CDR2 SVGIG (reference sequence). This CDR3 spans 13 amino acids. Trimming cost V 5 bases and J 7 bases; bases outside gene matches: 5. CDR3 loop: CAWRDRNNSPLHF. CDR3 bases: TGTGCCTGGCGGGACAGAAACAATTCACCCCTCCACTTT.

This sequence joins TRBV11-3 and TRBJ2-3, with 8 bases identical to TRBD1. The length of the CDR3 is 14 residues. After removal of 5 bases from V and 1 base from J, the junction contained 2 bases not matched to a gene. In germline, CDR1 is SGHNT, CDR2 YENEEA. The CDR3 here is CASSPTGGTDTQYF. DNA of the CDR3: TGTGCCAGCAGCCCGACAGGGGGCACAGATACGCAGTATTTT.

This chain connects TRBV27 to TRBJ1-5, with D unclear. The CDR3 runs to 16 residues. Trimming shortened V by 1 base and J by 1 base, and 11 bases separated the two germline ends. Germline values: CDR1 MNHEY, CDR2 SMNVEV (reference sequence). The CDR3 loop is CASSLFAKLSNQPQHF. CDR3 DNA: TGTGCCAGCAGTTTATTCGCCAAGCTGAGCAATCAGCCCCAGCATTTT.

This chain joins TRBV7-2 and TRBJ2-3; the match to TRBD2 covers 11 bases. The CDR3 length is 15 residues. Germline CDR1 and CDR2: SGHTA and FQGNSA. Germline trimming cut 6 bases from V and 0 bases from J; bases unmatched to any gene: 2. CDR3 region: CASRRLAGSTDTQYF. CDR3 bases: TGTGCCAGCAGAAGACTAGCGGGAAGCACAGATACGCAGTATTTT.

This clone was observed once. The V call is TRBV14, the J call TRBJ2-3; TRBD1 matches 8 bases. This CDR3 region has 15 residues. Germline CDR1 reads SGHDN; CDR2 reads FVKESK. V gave up 1 base and J gave up 4 bases; unmatched junction bases: 4. As DNA, the CDR3 is TGTGCCAGCAGCCAAGGACAGGGGTTTCCAGATACGCAGTATTTT. As protein: CASSQGQGFPDTQYF.

CDR3: CASSLAPGLETQYF. The CDR3 DNA reads TGTGCCAGCAGCTTAGCGCCGGGGTTAGAGACCCAGTACTTC. This chain connects TRBV7-6 to TRBJ2-5; a weak D match, TRBD2 (5 bases). CDR3 length: 14 amino acids. V dropped 0 bases and J dropped 4 bases, with 9 bases sitting between them. Germline V lookup: CDR1 SGHVS, CDR2 FNYEAQ.

The J gene is TRBJ2-7, the V gene TRBV14, with TRBD2 matching over 8 bases. Germline V gene lookup returns CDR1 SGHDN and CDR2 FVKESK. This CDR3 is 13 amino acids long. J lost 2 bases, V lost 7 bases, and 4 bases had no gene match. The CDR3 sequence: CASKSRGAYEQYF. Here the CDR3 DNA reads TGTGCCAGCAAGTCGCGGGGGGCCTACGAGCAGTACTTC. The whole variable domain, filled in from reference TRBV14 and TRBJ2-7, reads EAGVTQFPSHSVIEKGQTVTLRCDPISGHDNLYWYRRVMGKEIKFLLHFVKESKQDESGMPNNRFLAERTGGTYSTLKVQPAELEDSGVYFCASKSRGAYEQYFGPGTRLTVT.

J is TRBJ2-3 and V is TRBV25-1; perhaps TRBD1 as D (6 bases). Per germline, CDR1 MGHDK and CDR2 SYGVNS. The length of the CDR3 is 16 residues. Trimming took off 4 bases at V and 2 bases at J, with 16 bases between the two ends. CDR3 DNA: TGTGCCAGCAGTGGCCGACGGACAGCGATCACAGATACGCAGTATTTT. Protein product: CASSGRRTAITDTQYF.

The chain has TRBV28 and TRBJ1-5, with D possibly being TRBD1 (5 bases). This CDR3 has 16 amino acids. V dropped 7 bases and J dropped 8 bases, with 24 bases sitting between them. Germline CDR1 reads MDHEN; CDR2 reads SYDVKM. CDR3 amino acids: CASILGRQGTKKPQHF. Written as DNA, the CDR3 is TGTGCCAGCATCCTCGGGCGTCAGGGTACCAAAAAGCCCCAGCATTTT.

This clone has only one observation. CDR3 residues: CASSGFAGGRVEQFF. Here the CDR3 DNA reads TGTGCCAGCAGTGGGTTTGCGGGGGGGCGGGTTGAGCAGTTCTTC. The chain carries TRBV2 and TRBJ2-1, with 9 bases lining up with TRBD2. Germline loops: CDR1 SNHLY, CDR2 FYNNEI. The V segment lost 4 bases and the J segment 9 bases; nucleotides outside the gene matches: 10. CDR3 length: 15 amino acids.

V is TRBV6-5 and J is TRBJ2-7, with a weak D call TRBD2 (6 bases). CDR1 is MNHEY, CDR2 SVGAGI, per germline. This CDR3 has 12 residues. The V and J ends lost 4 bases and 3 bases respectively, with 7 bases between them. The CDR3 DNA reads TGTGCCAGCAGTTTGGGGGGCTACGAGCAGTACTTC. Protein product: CASSLGGYEQYF.

This chain joins TRBV15 and TRBJ2-1; D not resolved. Germline V lookup: CDR1 LNHNV, CDR2 YYDKDF (reference sequence). V was cut by 6 bases and J by 7 bases, with 7 bases left in between. This CDR3 region has 11 residues. CDR3 loop: CATSDRNEQFF. Written as DNA, the CDR3 is TGTGCCACCAGTGATCGGAATGAGCAGTTCTTC.